This record covers a single T cell receptor (beta chain). The age range of participants was about 18 to 100 years, with residence in about 25 US areas. The study assigned cohorts using participant-reported clinical history. Cohort 3 donors counted as recovered after two negative PCRs, clearance, or resolved symptoms. There are 15 residues in the CDR3. The germline gives CDR1 GTSNPN, CDR2 SVGIG (reference sequence). V was pared by 0 bases and J by 7 bases, with 5 bases of the junction left unmatched. Study processing details: Researchers report that nucleated cell counts were estimated from reference gene primer amplification. Sequencing used immunoSEQ multiplex PCR; TCRdb keeps in-frame clones, though not all of them. V and J calls and clone size are given by that table; D and trimming were obtained from the DNA. The sample lists roughly 300,000 clones, 85% to 90% occurring once. The data were obtained in a study of blood T cell repertoires in COVID-19.

The material sequenced was PBMCs or T cells enriched from blood (not recorded which). This clonotype originated in a man aged 25-40 years who had recovered from COVID-19. V usage is TRBV30 and J usage is TRBJ2-3; 12 nucleotides agree with TRBD2. Here the CDR3 reads CAWSVGLAGPNTQYF. The CDR3 bases are TGTGCCTGGAGTGTCGGACTAGCGGGACCCAATACGCAGTATTTT.